This entry describes one T cell receptor (beta chain). The junction departs from germline at one end; a sequencing error may be responsible. The CDR3 totals 16 residues. Germline lookup yields CDR1 LNHDA and CDR2 SQIVND (reference sequence). These data come from a study of blood T cell repertoires in COVID-19. Across the whole study: Samples representing acute and convalescent COVID-19 were sourced from the United States, Italy and Spain. Nucleic acid was either cDNA or gDNA, and it came from T cells, B-cell-depleted T cells, or PBMCs.

Authors' methods: Cell counts per sample came from amplifying reference gene primers. The protocol was immunoSEQ multiplex PCR, while the TCRdb copy is restricted to in-frame clones and leaves out a portion. The V and J calls and the clone size are those of that table, but D and trimming were determined from the DNA. This table holds 90,000 or so clones, 90% found once. The source is a woman at least 80 years old with active or convalescent COVID-19. The rearrangement links TRBV19 to TRBJ1-5; TRBD1 might be the D (6 bases). The sample taken for sequencing was peripheral blood. CDR3 residues: CASRLNRGGSYQPQHF. CDR3 nucleotide sequence: TGTGCCAGTAGGTTGAATAGAGGGGGTAGCTATCAGCCCCAGCATTTT.